The 25 T cell receptor beta chains listed next were all sequenced from one sample in a study of blood T cell repertoires in COVID-19. Using immunoSEQ multiplex PCR, the repertoire was profiled, and TCRdb retains in-frame clones only, with some absent. The sample has some 530,000 clones; approximately 91% are singletons. Sequenced sample: PBMCs or T cells enriched from blood (not recorded which). The origin of the receptors is a woman aged 55-69 years who had recovered from COVID-19.

V and J are TRBV6-5 and TRBJ2-5; D might be TRBD1 (6 bases). Germline CDR1 is MNHEY and CDR2 is SVGAGI. V shed 5 bases and J shed 5 bases, with 12 bases lying between them. The CDR3 runs to 13 residues. The CDR3 DNA reads as TGTGCCAGCAGTCGGACAGCAGCGGAGACCCAGTACTTC. This sequence encodes CASSRTAAETQYF.

The J gene is TRBJ2-3, the V gene TRBV10-3; a weak D match, TRBD2 (5 bases). The CDR3 length is 14 residues. From germline, CDR1 is ENHRY and CDR2 SYGVKD. V was cut by 7 bases and J by 4 bases, with 15 bases left in between. This CDR3 reads CAIMREPGADTQYF. The CDR3 DNA is TGTGCCATCATGAGGGAGCCCGGGGCAGATACGCAGTATTTT.

V gene TRBV19 combines with J gene TRBJ1-2; a possible D gene is TRBD1 (6 bases). The V end lost 3 bases, the J end lost 4 bases, and 21 bases lay between the germline ends. The CDR3 totals 17 residues. Per the germline V gene, CDR1 is LNHDA and CDR2 is SQIVND (reference sequence). The CDR3 reads CASSISDRQAIIYGYTF. As DNA, the CDR3 is TGTGCCAGTAGTATCTCTGACCGACAGGCGATTATCTATGGCTACACCTTC.

The chain couples TRBV5-1 to TRBJ1-4; D not certain. The CDR3 totals 15 residues. With 4 bases removed from V and 0 bases from J, the gap between germline ends came to 10 bases. Germline assignment: CDR1 SGHRS and CDR2 YFSETQ. CDR3 sequence reads: CASSTYGATNEKLFF. CDR3 DNA sequence: TGCGCCAGCAGCACTTACGGTGCAACTAATGAAAAACTGTTTTTT.

The chain uses TRBV30 and TRBJ2-3; 12 bases are shared with TRBD2. The CDR3 has 14 residues. Germline CDR1 is GTSNPN and CDR2 is SVGIG (reference sequence). The V and J ends lost 6 bases and 1 base, in that order; junction bases with no gene match: 2. The CDR3 spells CACRLAGGTDTQYF. DNA of the CDR3: TGTGCCTGTAGACTAGCGGGGGGCACAGATACGCAGTATTTT.

The chain combines TRBV3-1 (or the pseudogene TRBV3-2) with TRBJ1-5; TRBD1 matches 8 bases. The length of the CDR3 is 15 residues. Germline V CDR1 and CDR2: LGHDT, YNNKEL (reference sequence). J lost 6 bases, V lost 1 base, and 5 bases had no gene match. CDR3 region: CASSQGRTGSQPQHF. In nucleotides, the CDR3 is TGTGCCAGCAGCCAAGGACGGACAGGGTCTCAGCCCCAGCATTTT.

This clone was picked up one time. The chain couples TRBV24-1 to TRBJ2-2, with D unresolved. The CDR3 consists of 13 residues. V lost 9 bases and J 0 bases, leaving 7 bases between the germline ends. Germline CDR1 KGHDR, CDR2 SFDVKD. CDR3 sequence (DNA): TGTGCCACCTCCAGATCGAACACCGGGGAGCTGTTTTTT. It encodes CATSRSNTGELFF.

A single count supports this clone. The chain joins TRBV6-1 to TRBJ2-3, with 13 bases fitting TRBD2. Germline loops: CDR1 MNHNS, CDR2 SASEGT. J lost 2 bases, V lost 1 base, and 6 bases had no gene match. The CDR3 is made up of 18 amino acids. The CDR3 DNA reads as TGTGCCAGCAGTGAAGGAAAACTAGCGGGGGGGTACACAGATACGCAGTATTTT. This encodes CASSEGKLAGGYTDTQYF.

This clone was counted once. The chain joins TRBV24-1 to TRBJ1-2, with 8 bases aligning to TRBD1. The CDR3 is 15 amino acids. The V segment lost 1 base and the J segment 6 bases; nucleotides outside the gene matches: 6. Germline CDR1 is KGHDR and CDR2 is SFDVKD. Here the CDR3 reads CATSDFTGGKNGYTF. CDR3 coding DNA: TGTGCCACCAGTGATTTTACAGGGGGGAAGAATGGCTACACCTTC.

The chain has TRBV2 and TRBJ2-4, with D hard to call. The V gene lost 3 bases and the J gene lost 7 bases, with 13 bases spanning the gap. From germline, CDR1 is SNHLY and CDR2 FYNNEI. This CDR3 comprises 14 residues. Written as DNA, the CDR3 is TGTGCCAGCAGTGAGAAGTTTAGTGAGAACATTCAGTACTTC. This codes for CASSEKFSENIQYF.

The chain has TRBV24-1 and TRBJ1-4, with TRBD1 matching 9 bases. This CDR3 is 16 amino acids long. Germline trimming cut 5 bases from V and 8 bases from J; bases unmatched to any gene: 11. Germline values: CDR1 KGHDR, CDR2 SFDVKD. The CDR3 nucleotides are TGTGCCACCAGTGGGCTCTTGGACAGGGGAGAGGAAAAACTGTTTTTT. This gives the protein CATSGLLDRGEEKLFF.

J is TRBJ1-4 and V is TRBV19; D is possibly TRBD1 (6 bases). V was clipped by 6 bases and J by 0 bases, with 14 bases between them. The CDR3 runs 16 residues. Germline CDR1 reads LNHDA; CDR2 reads SQIVND (reference sequence). Here the CDR3 reads CASSSGRGATNEKLFF. In DNA form, the CDR3 reads TGTGCCAGTAGCTCAGGGAGGGGGGCAACTAATGAAAAACTGTTTTTT.

V usage is TRBV4-2 and J usage is TRBJ2-2; 12 bases agree with TRBD2. Per germline, CDR1 LGHNA and CDR2 YNFKEQ. The CDR3 contains 16 residues. V lost 6 bases, J lost 4 bases, and 6 bases stayed unmatched. CDR3 protein: CASRDASGGVTGELFF. CDR3 nucleotides: TGTGCCAGCAGGGACGCTAGCGGGGGGGTCACCGGGGAGCTGTTTTTT.

The chain joins TRBV21-1 to TRBJ2-1; the table names TRBD1, a call not compared with the DNA. TRBV21-1 is flagged as a pseudogene. The CDR3 is 14 residues long. This chain's CDR3 is CASSIKQGFDEQFF. The CDR3 region has the DNA TGTGCCAGCAGCATAAAACAGGGATTCGATGAGCAGTTCTTC.

The J gene is TRBJ2-7, the V gene TRBV3-1 (or the pseudogene TRBV3-2); D not resolved. V dropped 0 bases and J dropped 3 bases, with 9 bases sitting between them. The CDR3 spans 14 residues. Germline CDR1 reads LGHDT; CDR2 reads YNNKEL (reference sequence). In DNA form, the CDR3 reads TGTGCCAGCAGCCAAGATAACGCTATCTACGAGCAGTACTTC. Amino acids: CASSQDNAIYEQYF.

This clone was detected only a few times. Other DNA sequences in the sample encode the same CDR3. The chain carries TRBV27 and TRBJ2-1; possibly TRBD2 for D (5 bases). Germline V gene lookup returns CDR1 MNHEY and CDR2 SMNVEV (reference sequence). V lost 5 bases and J lost 6, with 17 bases in between. This CDR3 contains 15 residues. The CDR3 loop reads CASSPRPGTGNEQFF. CDR3 in DNA: TGTGCCAGCAGTCCCCGCCCGGGAACGGGCAATGAGCAGTTCTTC.

Of note for this clone: Other DNA sequences in the same sample also yield this CDR3. The V and J genes are TRBV3-1 (or the pseudogene TRBV3-2) and TRBJ2-7; 11 bases match TRBD2. Germline V gives CDR1 LGHDT, CDR2 YNNKEL (reference sequence). J gave up 2 bases and V 1 base, and 1 base lay outside the gene matches. The CDR3 extends over 15 amino acids. DNA of the CDR3: TGTGCCAGCAGCCAAGGACTAGCGGGGACCTACGAGCAGTACTTC. This translates into CASSQGLAGTYEQYF.

The chain links TRBV25-1 to TRBJ1-4; 10 bases are a match to TRBD1. Germline V gene sequence: CDR1 MGHDK, CDR2 SYGVNS. CDR3 length: 13 residues. V shed 5 bases and J 8 bases; nucleotides not matched to a gene: 2. The CDR3 coding sequence is TGTGCCAGCAGTAGACAGGGGGCCGAAAAACTGTTTTTT. It translates to CASSRQGAEKLFF.

This chain connects TRBV19 to TRBJ2-4; D gene unclear. Germline CDR1 and CDR2: LNHDA and SQIVND (reference sequence). V lost 3 bases and J 0 bases, leaving 6 bases between the germline ends. The CDR3 contains 14 residues. The CDR3 protein is CASSIEVAKNIQYF. The DNA of the CDR3 is TGTGCCAGTAGTATTGAGGTAGCCAAAAACATTCAGTACTTC.

The chain links TRBV10-2 to TRBJ2-1; unclear D gene. The CDR3 sequence is 11 residues long. Per germline, CDR1 WSHSY and CDR2 SAAADI. The V end lost 8 bases, the J end lost 2 bases, and 4 bases lay between the germline ends. CDR3 amino acids: CASRAYNEQFF. The DNA for the CDR3 is TGCGCCAGCCGAGCCTACAATGAGCAGTTCTTC.

This clone was seen only once. The V gene is TRBV2, the J gene TRBJ1-2; the D gene is possibly TRBD1 (6 bases). The germline CDR1 and CDR2 sequences are SNHLY and FYNNEI. With 7 bases removed from V and 4 bases from J, the gap between germline ends came to 13 bases. This CDR3 has 13 amino acids. The CDR3 loop reads CASNPQGRYGYTF. The CDR3 DNA reads TGTGCCAGCAACCCACAGGGACGCTATGGCTACACCTTC.

This clone is a singleton in its sample. The chain uses TRBV7-2 and TRBJ1-5, with D perhaps TRBD1 (5 bases). The CDR3 contains 12 residues. Germline V CDR1 and CDR2: SGHTA, FQGNSA. The V end was cut by 1 base, the J end by 13 bases, with 11 bases between. The CDR3, as DNA: TGTGCCAGCAGCTTAGGATGGGGCAGACAGCATTTT. Protein: CASSLGWGRQHF.

The chain uses TRBV5-1 and TRBJ2-1; 9 bases agree with TRBD1. Per the germline V gene, CDR1 is SGHRS and CDR2 is YFSETQ. The CDR3 is made up of 16 amino acids. With 0 bases clipped from V and 4 bases from J, the junction kept 5 bases outside the gene matches. CDR3 amino acids: CASSLGGTGSYNEQFF. In nucleotides, the CDR3 is TGCGCCAGCAGCTTGGGAGGGACAGGGAGTTACAATGAGCAGTTCTTC.

The chain links TRBV2 to TRBJ1-2; D is unclear. Trimming pared 11 bases from V and 1 base from J, leaving 14 bases between. The CDR3 has 13 amino acids. Germline CDR1 reads SNHLY; CDR2 reads FYNNEI. The CDR3, as DNA: TGTGCCTCCCGGGGAAGGATTAACTATGGCTACACCTTC. Translation: CASRGRINYGYTF.

The chain is built from TRBV6-5 and TRBJ2-1; the D gene is possibly TRBD2 (6 bases). The CDR3 runs 13 residues. V was cut by 4 bases and J by 4 bases, with 8 bases left in between. The germline CDR1 and CDR2 sequences are MNHEY and SVGAGI. CDR3 region: CASSLGLYNEQFF. CDR3 coding DNA: TGTGCCAGCAGTTTGGGACTGTACAATGAGCAGTTCTTC.